One T cell receptor (beta chain) is described in this entry. This clonotype was seen repeatedly, ten times or more. It lacks a known antigen. Base qualities are not at hand, and no much larger clone is one base apart. The library relied on 5' RACE. The sequencer was an Illumina HiSeq 2000. Template switching added a universal primer binding site, and the final cDNA carried a unique molecular identifier that allowed TCR cDNA molecules to be counted accurately. Specific primers in the conserved constant-segment region were used to synthesize first-strand cDNA for the TCR alpha and beta chains. To control for contamination, every cDNA library carried two barcodes: a SMART-Mk sample barcode plus Illumina barcodes. TruSeq adapter sequences and Illumina sample barcodes were added in two successive PCR steps. The TCR alpha and beta cDNA libraries were sequenced on the Illumina HiSeq platform using custom primers. Under the source paper's analysis protocol: Unique molecular identifiers were extracted from raw reads with MiGEC, and CDR3 positions were determined with MiXCR. Recombination models were inferred per individual with the repgenHMM and IGoR tools using an EM algorithm. The tcR package in R was used for shared clonotype analysis, with sharing normalized by the product of cloneset sizes. To study raw recombination free of thymic and clonal selection effects, out-of-frame nonproductive sequences were analyzed. TCRdb reworked the public reads: Q25 trimming with fastp, MiXCR clone assembly, productive beta chains retained. Rows matching on CDR3 protein sequence are summarized as one entry with the most common DNA and genes. The V and J calls were not made by the authors but by TCRdb's processing. In all, the sample holds a few hundred thousand distinct CDR3 sequences, and approximately 10% of those were seen once. Together, the top ten hold about 9% of the sample.

Every donor was a healthy Caucasian. Miltenyi CD45RO+ enrichment and human naive T-cell isolation kits were used to isolate memory (CD45RO+) and naive T cells from PBMC. This specimen belongs to a study of identical twins (dated by TCRdb to 2015 to 2016). Concerning the study at large: To test whether fetal clonotypes persist, the study used deep sequencing on TCR alpha and beta repertoires from monozygotic twins, unrelated adults of various ages, and cord blood. To rule out contamination, replicate twin experiments were performed at different times with different library preparation protocols. What the work shows at the level of the full study, not this receptor alone: A weaker excess of twin sharing was found in beta out-of-frame sequences because the signal-to-noise ratio was lowered by fewer shared sequences. Compared with coincidental sharing between unrelated individuals, an excess of low generation-probability sequences was observed among out-of-frame TCR alpha sequences shared between twins. In monozygotic twins, recombination models systematically underestimated out-of-frame TCR alpha sharing, but the models matched the sharing seen between unrelated individuals. Because the same donors could not be followed over many years, the conclusions relied on cross-sectional statistical analysis. Invariant T cells such as MAIT and iNKT could partly confound zero-insertion analyses, although diverse VJ usage argued against such confounding for most clonotypes. Abundant cord blood beta clonotypes carried fewer insertions; young adult naive repertoires showed a weaker similar trend, while memory repertoires showed none.

From the cysteine through the phenylalanine, the CDR3 covers 11 amino acids. Here the CDR3 DNA is all that survives: 33 bases in frame from base 1. Based on the germline V gene (reference sequence), the CDR1 and CDR2 sequences are DFQATT and SNEGSKA. Trimming at the junction amounts to 6 bases on V and 4 bases on J, and the germline ends lie 7 bases apart. This TCR was recovered from a middle-aged man in good health. The specimen was memory T cells sorted from blood. The cell subset or site label here, explained by the study, means: CD45RO+ enriched T cells. The sequence joins TRBV20-1 to TRBJ2-1; the D gene is not confidently resolved. The sequenced DNA is TGCAGTGCAAACCTTTACAATGAGCAGTTCTTC. Translated, this gives CSANLYNEQFF.